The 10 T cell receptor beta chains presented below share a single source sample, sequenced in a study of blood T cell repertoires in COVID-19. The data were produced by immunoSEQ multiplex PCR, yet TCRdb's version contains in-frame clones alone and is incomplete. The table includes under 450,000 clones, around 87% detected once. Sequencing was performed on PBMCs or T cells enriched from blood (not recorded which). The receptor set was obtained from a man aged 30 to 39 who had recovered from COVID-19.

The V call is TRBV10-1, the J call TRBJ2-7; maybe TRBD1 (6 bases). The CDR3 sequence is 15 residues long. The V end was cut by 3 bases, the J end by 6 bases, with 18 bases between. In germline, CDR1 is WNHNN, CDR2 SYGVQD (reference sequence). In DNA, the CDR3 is TGCGCCAGCAGTGACCCGTACTCGACAGGAGGCGAGCAGTACTTC. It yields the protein CASSDPYSTGGEQYF.

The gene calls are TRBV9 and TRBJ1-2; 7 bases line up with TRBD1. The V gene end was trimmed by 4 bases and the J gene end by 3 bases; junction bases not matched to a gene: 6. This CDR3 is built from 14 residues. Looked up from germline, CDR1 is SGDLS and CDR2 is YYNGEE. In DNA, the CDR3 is TGTGCCAGCAGCCCCGGGGACAGCTACTATGGCTACACCTTC. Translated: CASSPGDSYYGYTF.

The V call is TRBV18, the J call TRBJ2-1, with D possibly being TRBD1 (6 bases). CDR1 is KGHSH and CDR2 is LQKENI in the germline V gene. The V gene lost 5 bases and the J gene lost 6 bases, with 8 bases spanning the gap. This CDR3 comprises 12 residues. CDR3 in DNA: TGTGCCAGCTCAGTCAGGGGCAATGAGCAGTTCTTC. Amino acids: CASSVRGNEQFF.

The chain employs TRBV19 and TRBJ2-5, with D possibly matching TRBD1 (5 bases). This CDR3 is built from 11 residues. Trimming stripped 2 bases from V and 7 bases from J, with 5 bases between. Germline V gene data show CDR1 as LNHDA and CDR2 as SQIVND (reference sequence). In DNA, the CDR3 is TGTGCCAGTAGTATACAGGGGACCCAGTACTTC. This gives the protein CASSIQGTQYF.

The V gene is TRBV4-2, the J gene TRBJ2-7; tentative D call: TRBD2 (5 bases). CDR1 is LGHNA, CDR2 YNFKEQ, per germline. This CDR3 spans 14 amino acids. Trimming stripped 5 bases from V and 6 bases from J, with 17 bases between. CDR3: CASSFVGETSEQYF. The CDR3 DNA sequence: TGTGCCAGCAGCTTCGTCGGGGAAACGAGCGAGCAGTACTTC.

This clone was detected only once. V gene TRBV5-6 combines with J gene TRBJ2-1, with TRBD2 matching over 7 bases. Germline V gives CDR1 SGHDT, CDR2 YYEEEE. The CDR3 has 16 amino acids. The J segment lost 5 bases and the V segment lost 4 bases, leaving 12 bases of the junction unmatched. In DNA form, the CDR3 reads TGTGCCAGCAGCCCATGGTTGGGGGGGGGAAACAATGAGCAGTTCTTC. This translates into CASSPWLGGGNNEQFF. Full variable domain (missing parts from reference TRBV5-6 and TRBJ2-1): DAGVTQSPTHLIKTRGQQVTLRCSPKSGHDTVSWYQQALGQGPQFIFQYYEEEERQRGNFPDRFSGHQFPNYSSELNVNALLLGDSALYLCASSPWLGGGNNEQFFGPGTRLTVL.

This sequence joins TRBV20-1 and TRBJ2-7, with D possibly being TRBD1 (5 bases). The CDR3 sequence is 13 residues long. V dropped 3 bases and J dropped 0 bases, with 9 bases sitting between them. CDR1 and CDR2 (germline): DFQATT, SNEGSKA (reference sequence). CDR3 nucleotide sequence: TGCAGTGCTAGTCCAGGGCCCTCCTACGAGCAGTACTTC. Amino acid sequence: CSASPGPSYEQYF.

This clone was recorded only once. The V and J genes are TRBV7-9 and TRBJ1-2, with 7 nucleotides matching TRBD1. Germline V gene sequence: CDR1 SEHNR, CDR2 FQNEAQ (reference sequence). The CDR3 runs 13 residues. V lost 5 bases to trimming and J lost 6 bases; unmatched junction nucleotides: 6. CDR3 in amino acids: CASSQGQENGYTF. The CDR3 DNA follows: TGTGCCAGCAGCCAAGGACAGGAGAATGGCTACACCTTC.

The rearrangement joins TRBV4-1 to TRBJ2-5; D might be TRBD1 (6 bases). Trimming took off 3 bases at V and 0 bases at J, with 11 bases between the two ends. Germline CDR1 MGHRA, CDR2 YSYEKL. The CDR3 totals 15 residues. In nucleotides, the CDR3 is TGCGCCAGCAGCCAGGCCTGGGACAACCAAGAGACCCAGTACTTC. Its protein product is CASSQAWDNQETQYF.

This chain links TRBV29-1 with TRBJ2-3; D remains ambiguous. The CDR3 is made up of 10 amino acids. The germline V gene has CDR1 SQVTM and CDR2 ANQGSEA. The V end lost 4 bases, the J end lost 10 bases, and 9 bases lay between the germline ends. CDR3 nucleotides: TGCAGCGTTGGCGTGTCGTCGCAGTATTTT. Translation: CSVGVSSQYF.